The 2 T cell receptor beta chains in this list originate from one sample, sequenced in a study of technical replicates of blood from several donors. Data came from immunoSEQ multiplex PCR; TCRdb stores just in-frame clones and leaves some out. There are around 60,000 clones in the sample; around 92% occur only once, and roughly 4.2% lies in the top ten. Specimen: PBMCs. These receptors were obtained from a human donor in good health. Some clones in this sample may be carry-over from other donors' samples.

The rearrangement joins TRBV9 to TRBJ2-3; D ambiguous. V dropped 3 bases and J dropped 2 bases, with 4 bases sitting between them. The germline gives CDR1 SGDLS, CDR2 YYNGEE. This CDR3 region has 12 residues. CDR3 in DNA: TGTGCCAGCAGCGCCCTCACAGATACGCAGTATTTT. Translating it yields CASSALTDTQYF. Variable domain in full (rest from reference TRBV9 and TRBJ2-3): DSGVTQTPKHLITATGQRVTLRCSPRSGDLSVYWYQQSLDQGLQFLIQYYNGEERAKGNILERFSAQQFPDLHSELNLSSLELGDSALYFCASSALTDTQYFGPGTRLTVL.

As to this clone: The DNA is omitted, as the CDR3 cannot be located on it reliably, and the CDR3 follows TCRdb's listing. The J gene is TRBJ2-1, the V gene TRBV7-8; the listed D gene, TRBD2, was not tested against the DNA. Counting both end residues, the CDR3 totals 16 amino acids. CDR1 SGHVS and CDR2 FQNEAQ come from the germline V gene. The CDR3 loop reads CASSYHFGEGLNEQFF.